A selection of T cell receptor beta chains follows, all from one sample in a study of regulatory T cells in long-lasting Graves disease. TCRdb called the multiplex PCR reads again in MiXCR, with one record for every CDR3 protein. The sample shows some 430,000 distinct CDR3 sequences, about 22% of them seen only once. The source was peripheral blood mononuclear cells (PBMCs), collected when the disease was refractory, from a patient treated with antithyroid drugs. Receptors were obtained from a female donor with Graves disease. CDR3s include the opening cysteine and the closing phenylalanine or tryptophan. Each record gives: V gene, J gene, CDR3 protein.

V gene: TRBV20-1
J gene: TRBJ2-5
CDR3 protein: CSARDWGSAANQETQYF

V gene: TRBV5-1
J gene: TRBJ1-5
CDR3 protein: CASSLIPQGRLTDNQPQHF

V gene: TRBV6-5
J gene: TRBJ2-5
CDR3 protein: CASSYPGQEETQYF

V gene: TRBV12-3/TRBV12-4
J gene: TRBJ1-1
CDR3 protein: CASSLGSTTEAFF

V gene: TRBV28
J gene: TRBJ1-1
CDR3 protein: CASSLGGETEAFF

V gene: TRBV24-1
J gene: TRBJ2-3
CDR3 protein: CATSDFSRNPTDTQYF

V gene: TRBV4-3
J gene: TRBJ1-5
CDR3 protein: CASSRIWQGDQPQHF

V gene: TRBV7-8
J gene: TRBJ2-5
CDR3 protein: CASTKGTFQETQYF

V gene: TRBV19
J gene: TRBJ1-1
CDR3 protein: CASTSANTEAFF

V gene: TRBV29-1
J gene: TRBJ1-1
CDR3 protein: CSGTTGVTEAFF

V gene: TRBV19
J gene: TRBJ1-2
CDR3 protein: CASSIDPRGRGGYTF

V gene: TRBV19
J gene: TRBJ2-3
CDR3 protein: CASSGHYTDTQYF

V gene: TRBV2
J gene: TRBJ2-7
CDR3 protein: CASSEGGVVHEQYF

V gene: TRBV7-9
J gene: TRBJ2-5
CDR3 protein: CASNPGAQETQYF

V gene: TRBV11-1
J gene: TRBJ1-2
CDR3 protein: CASSPSQGDYGYTF

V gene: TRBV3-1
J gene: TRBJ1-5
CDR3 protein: CASSQGGLGVNQPQHF

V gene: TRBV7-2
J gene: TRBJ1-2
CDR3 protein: CASSLALGANYGYTF

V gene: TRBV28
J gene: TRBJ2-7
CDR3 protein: CASSSGLAALEQYF

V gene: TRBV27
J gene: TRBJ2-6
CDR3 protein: CASSYGQVGSGANVLTF

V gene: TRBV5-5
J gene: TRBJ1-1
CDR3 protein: CASSLEREFGEAFF